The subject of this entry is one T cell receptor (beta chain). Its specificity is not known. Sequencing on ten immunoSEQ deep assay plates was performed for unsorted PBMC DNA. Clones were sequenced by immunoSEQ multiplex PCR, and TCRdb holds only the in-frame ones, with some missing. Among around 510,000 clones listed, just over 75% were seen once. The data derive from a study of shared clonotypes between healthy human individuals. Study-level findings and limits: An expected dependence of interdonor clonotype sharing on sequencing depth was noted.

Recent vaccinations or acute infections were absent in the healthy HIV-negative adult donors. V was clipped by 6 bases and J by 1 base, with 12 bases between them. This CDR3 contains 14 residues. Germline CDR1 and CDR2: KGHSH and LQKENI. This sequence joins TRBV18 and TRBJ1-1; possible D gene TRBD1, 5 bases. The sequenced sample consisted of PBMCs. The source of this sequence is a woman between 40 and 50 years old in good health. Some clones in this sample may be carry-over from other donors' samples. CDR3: CASSRGAGNTEAFF. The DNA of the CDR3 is TGTGCCAGCTCCCGTGGGGCGGGGAACACTGAAGCTTTCTTT.